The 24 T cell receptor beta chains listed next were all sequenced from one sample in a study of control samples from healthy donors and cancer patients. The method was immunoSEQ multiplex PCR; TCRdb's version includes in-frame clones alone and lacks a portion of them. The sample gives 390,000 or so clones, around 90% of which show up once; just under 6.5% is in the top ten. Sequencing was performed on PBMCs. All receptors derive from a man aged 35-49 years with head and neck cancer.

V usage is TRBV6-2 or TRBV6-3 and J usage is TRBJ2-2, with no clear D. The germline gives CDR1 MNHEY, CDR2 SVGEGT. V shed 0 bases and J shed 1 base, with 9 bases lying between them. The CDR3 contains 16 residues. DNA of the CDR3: TGTGCCAGCAGTTACTCTGGCAGCCGGAACACCGGGGAGCTGTTTTTT. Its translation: CASSYSGSRNTGELFF.

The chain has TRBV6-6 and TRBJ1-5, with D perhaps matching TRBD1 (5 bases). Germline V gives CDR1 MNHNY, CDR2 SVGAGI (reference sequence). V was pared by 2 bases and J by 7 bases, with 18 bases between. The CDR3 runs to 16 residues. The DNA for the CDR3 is TGTGCCAGCAGTTACGGGGGACCAAAAAGGGGACAGCCCCAGCATTTT. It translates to CASSYGGPKRGQPQHF.

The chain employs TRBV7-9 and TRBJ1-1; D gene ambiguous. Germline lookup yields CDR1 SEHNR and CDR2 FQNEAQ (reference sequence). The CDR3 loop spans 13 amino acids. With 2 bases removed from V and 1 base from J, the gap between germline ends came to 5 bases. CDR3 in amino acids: CASSLFQNTEAFF. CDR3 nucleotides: TGTGCCAGCAGCTTATTCCAGAACACTGAAGCTTTCTTT.

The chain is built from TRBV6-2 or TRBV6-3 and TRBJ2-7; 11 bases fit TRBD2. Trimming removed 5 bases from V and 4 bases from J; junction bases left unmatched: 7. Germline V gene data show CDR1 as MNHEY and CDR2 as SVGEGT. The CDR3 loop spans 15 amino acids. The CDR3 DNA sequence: TGTGCCAGCAGTCGTCGACTAGCGGGGTTATACGAGCAGTACTTC. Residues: CASSRRLAGLYEQYF.

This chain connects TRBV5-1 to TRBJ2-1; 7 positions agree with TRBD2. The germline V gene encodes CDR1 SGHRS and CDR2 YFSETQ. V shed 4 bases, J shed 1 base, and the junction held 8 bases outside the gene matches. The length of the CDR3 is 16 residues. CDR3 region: CASSLLAELSYNEQFF. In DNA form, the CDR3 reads TGCGCCAGCAGCCTCCTAGCGGAACTTTCCTACAATGAGCAGTTCTTC.

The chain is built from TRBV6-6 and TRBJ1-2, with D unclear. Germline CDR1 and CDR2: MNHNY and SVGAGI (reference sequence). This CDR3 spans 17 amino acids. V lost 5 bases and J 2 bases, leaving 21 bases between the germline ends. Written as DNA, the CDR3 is TGTGCCAGCAGTCCCGCGGCCCCAGGTCCCGTGAACTATGGCTACACCTTC. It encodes CASSPAAPGPVNYGYTF.

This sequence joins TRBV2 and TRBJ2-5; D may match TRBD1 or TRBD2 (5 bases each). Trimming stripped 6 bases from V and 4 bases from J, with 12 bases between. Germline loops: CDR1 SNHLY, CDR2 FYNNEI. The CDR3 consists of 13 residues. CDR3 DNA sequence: TGTGCCAGCAGCCCGAAGGGGAGAGAGACCCAGTACTTC. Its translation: CASSPKGRETQYF.

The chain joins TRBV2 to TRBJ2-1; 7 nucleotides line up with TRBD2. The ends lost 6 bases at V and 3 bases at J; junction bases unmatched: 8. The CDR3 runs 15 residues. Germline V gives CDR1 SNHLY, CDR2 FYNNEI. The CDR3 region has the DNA TGTGCCAGCAGGAGCCTAGCGGCTAGCTACAATGAGCAGTTCTTC. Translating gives CASRSLAASYNEQFF.

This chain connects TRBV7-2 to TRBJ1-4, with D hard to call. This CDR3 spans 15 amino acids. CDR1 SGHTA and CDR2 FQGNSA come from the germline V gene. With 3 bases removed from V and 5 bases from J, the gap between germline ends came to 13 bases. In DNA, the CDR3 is TGTGCCAGCAGCTTTGATGGCAGGCAAAATGAAAAACTGTTTTTT. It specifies CASSFDGRQNEKLFF.

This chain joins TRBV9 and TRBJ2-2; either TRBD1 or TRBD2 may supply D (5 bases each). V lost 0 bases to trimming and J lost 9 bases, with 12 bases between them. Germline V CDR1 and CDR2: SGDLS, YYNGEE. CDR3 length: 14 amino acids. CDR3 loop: CASSVAGRSRELFF. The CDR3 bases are TGTGCCAGCAGCGTAGCGGGACGTTCCCGGGAGCTGTTTTTT.

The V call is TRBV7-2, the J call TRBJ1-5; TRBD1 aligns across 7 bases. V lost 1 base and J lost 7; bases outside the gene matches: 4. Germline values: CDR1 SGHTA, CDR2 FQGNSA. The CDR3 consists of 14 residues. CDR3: CASSLGQGMQPQHF. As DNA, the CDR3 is TGTGCCAGCAGCTTAGGACAGGGAATGCAGCCCCAGCATTTT.

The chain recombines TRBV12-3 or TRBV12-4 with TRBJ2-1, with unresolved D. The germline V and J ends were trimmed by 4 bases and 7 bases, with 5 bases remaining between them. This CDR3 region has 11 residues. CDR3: CASSSLNEQFF. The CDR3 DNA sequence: TGTGCCAGCAGTTCATTAAATGAGCAGTTCTTC.

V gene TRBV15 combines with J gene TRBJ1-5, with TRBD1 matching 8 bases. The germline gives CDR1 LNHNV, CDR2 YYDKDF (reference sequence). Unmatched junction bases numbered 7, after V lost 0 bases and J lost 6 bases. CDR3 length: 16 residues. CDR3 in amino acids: CATSRDEAGGFQPQHF. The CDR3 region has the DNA TGTGCCACCAGCAGAGATGAGGCAGGGGGCTTTCAGCCCCAGCATTTT.

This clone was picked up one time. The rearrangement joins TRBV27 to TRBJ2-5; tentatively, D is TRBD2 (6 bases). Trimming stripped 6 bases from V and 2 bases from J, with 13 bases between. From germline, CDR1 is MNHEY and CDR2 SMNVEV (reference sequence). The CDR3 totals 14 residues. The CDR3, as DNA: TGTGCCAGCAGCGGGACTTCGACTCAAGAGACCCAGTACTTC. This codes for CASSGTSTQETQYF.

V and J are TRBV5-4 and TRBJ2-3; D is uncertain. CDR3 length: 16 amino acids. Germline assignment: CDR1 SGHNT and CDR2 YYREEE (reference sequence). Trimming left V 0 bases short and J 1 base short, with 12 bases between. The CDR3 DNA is TGTGCCAGCAGCTTGGCCGCGAGGATAGGCACAGATACGCAGTATTTT. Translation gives CASSLAARIGTDTQYF.

CDR3 loop: CASRLGLQPQHF. The CDR3 bases are TGTGCCAGCAGACTGGGCCTTCAGCCCCAGCATTTT. This rearrangement joins TRBV12-3 or TRBV12-4 to TRBJ1-5; D is uncertain. V gave up 6 bases and J gave up 6 bases, with 9 bases separating them. CDR3 size: 12 residues.

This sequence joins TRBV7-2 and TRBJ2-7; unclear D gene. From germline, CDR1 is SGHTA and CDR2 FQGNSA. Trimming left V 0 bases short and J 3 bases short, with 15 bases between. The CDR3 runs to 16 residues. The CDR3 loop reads CASSLAVRPEFYEQYF. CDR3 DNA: TGTGCCAGCAGCTTAGCTGTCCGGCCAGAATTCTACGAGCAGTACTTC. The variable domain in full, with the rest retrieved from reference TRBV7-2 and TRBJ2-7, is GAGVSQSPSNKVTEKGKDVELRCDPISGHTALYWYRQSLGQGLEFLIYFQGNSAPDKSGLPSDRFSAERTGGSVSTLTIQRTQQEDSAVYLCASSLAVRPEFYEQYFGPGTRLTVT.

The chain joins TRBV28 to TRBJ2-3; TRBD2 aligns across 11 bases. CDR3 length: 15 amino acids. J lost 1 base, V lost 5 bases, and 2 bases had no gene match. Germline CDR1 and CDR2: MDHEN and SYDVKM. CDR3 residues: CASSPLAGGTDTQYF. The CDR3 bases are TGTGCCAGCAGTCCACTAGCGGGGGGCACAGATACGCAGTATTTT.

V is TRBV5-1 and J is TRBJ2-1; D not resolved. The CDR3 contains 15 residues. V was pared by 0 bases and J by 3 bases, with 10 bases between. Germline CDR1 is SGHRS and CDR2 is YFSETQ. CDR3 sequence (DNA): TGCGCCAGCAGCTTGGAACACCCCCTCTACAATGAGCAGTTCTTC. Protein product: CASSLEHPLYNEQFF.

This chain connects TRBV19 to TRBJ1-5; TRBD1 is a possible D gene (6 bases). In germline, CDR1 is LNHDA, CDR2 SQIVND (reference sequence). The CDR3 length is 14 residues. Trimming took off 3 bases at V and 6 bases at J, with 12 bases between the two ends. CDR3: CASSMYQGFQPQHF. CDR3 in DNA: TGTGCCAGTAGTATGTACCAGGGGTTTCAGCCCCAGCATTTT.

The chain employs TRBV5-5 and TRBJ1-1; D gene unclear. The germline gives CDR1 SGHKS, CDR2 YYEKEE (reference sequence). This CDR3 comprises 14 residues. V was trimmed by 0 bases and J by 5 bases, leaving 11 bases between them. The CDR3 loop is CASSLGGSRTEAFF. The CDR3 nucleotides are TGTGCCAGCAGCTTGGGAGGGTCTCGGACTGAAGCTTTCTTT.

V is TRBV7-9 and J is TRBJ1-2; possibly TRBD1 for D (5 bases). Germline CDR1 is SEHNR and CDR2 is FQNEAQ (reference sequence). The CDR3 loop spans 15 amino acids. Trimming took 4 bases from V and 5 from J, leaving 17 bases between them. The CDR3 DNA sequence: TGTGCCAGCAGCTCTGGAGGGGCGGCAGGGTATGGCTACACCTTC. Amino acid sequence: CASSSGGAAGYGYTF.

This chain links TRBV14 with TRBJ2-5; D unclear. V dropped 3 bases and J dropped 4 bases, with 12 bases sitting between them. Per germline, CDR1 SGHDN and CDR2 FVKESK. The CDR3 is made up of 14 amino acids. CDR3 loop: CASSQNDIPETQYF. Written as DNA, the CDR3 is TGTGCCAGCAGCCAGAACGATATACCAGAGACCCAGTACTTC. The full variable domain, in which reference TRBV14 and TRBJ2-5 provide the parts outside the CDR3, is EAGVTQFPSHSVIEKGQTVTLRCDPISGHDNLYWYRRVMGKEIKFLLHFVKESKQDESGMPNNRFLAERTGGTYSTLKVQPAELEDSGVYFCASSQNDIPETQYFGPGTRLLVL.

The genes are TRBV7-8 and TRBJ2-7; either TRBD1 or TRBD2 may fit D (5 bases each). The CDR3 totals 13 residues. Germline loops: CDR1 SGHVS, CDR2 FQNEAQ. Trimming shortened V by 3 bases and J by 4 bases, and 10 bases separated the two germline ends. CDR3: CASSFGTTYEQYF. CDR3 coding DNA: TGTGCCAGCAGCTTCGGGACGACTTACGAGCAGTACTTC.